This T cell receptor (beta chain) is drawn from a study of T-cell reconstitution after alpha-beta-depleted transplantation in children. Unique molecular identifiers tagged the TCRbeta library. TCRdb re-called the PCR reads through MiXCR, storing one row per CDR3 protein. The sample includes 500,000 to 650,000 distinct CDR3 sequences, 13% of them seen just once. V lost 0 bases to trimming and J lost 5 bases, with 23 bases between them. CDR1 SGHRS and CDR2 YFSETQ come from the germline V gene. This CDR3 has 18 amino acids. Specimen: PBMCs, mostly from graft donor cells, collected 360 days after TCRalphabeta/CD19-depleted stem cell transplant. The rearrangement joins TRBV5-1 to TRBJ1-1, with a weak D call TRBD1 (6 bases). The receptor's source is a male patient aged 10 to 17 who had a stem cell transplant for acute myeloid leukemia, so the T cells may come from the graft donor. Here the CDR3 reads CASSLARGGDGVRTEAFF. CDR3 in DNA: TGCGCCAGCAGCTTGGCGCGCGGGGGCGATGGGGTGAGGACTGAAGCTTTCTTT. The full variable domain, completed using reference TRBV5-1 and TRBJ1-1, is KAGVTQTPRYLIKTRGQQVTLSCSPISGHRSVSWYQQTPGQGLQFLFEYFSETQRNKGNFPGRFSGRQFSNSRSEMNVSTLELGDSALYLCASSLARGGDGVRTEAFFGQGTRLTVV.